This T cell receptor (beta chain) was captured by sequencing in a study of blood T cell repertoires in COVID-19. Across the whole study: PBMCs, B-cell-depleted T cells, or T cells provided the cDNA or gDNA that made up the material.

Trimming removed 4 bases at V and 9 bases at J, with 12 bases between. CDR3 length: 13 amino acids. TCRdb keeps only in-frame clones here, not all; method: immunoSEQ multiplex PCR. The sample records about 240,000 clones, around 85% being singletons. The TCR sequence derives from a woman aged 60-75 years with active or convalescent COVID-19. The chain recombines TRBV12-3 or TRBV12-4 with TRBJ1-4; D uncertain. The sequenced sample consisted of peripheral blood. CDR3 residues: CASSSSGDQKLFF. The CDR3 coding sequence is TGTGCCAGCAGTTCATCAGGCGACCAAAAACTGTTTTTT.